The source of this T cell receptor (beta chain) is a study of T cell responses to AZD1222 COVID-19 vaccine. Notes on the study in general: At baseline, seropositivity was found in only a handful of AZD1222 recipients. Repertoires were collected only later (after the peak T cell response had occurred). Reportedly, nearly half the spike-specific TCRs target unmutated variant regions. Spike-spanning, vaccine-associated CD4 TCRs were dominant at 160-218 and 743-854.

As for this clone: Its target is not known.

The trim removed 0 bases at V and 5 bases at J, leaving 4 bases unmatched. The CDR3 has 14 residues. In germline, CDR1 is MNHEY, CDR2 SVGEGT. Assay used: immunoSEQ multiplex PCR; TCRdb lists only in-frame clones, some missing. Of 150,000 or so clones listed, approximately 95% were seen once; the top ten hold 0.91%. The chain couples TRBV6-2 or TRBV6-3 to TRBJ2-7; 7 bases line up with TRBD1. This sample comprised peripheral blood, obtained on day 0 of MenACWY control vaccination. The clonotype originates from an adult in good health. This chain's CDR3 is CASSYSSTGNEQYF. The DNA of the CDR3 is TGTGCCAGCAGTTACTCGTCGACAGGGAACGAGCAGTACTTC.